This TCR beta chain was found in a study of breast tumors, draining lymph nodes, adjacent tissues. This clonotype was detected many times. Its antigen is not identified. TCRdb ran MiXCR on the multiplex PCR reads and lists one entry per CDR3 protein. The sample lists 250,000 or so distinct CDR3 sequences; 30% to 35% were seen once. The study's findings and limits: Luminal-like breast cancer showed significantly greater tumor-nontumor repertoire similarity than basal-like breast cancer did. Tumor TCR diversity was below lymph nodes but above nontumor tissue.

Breast cancer patients provided tissue from their axillary draining lymph nodes. J gave up 0 bases and V 6 bases, and 14 bases lay outside the gene matches. The CDR3 extends over 19 amino acids. Source material: axillary lymph node tissue. The genes are TRBV12-3 or TRBV12-4 and TRBJ2-2; 9 bases map to TRBD2. This TCR was sampled from a female donor with breast cancer. Some clones in this sample may be carry-over from other donors' samples. The CDR3 is CASRIASGKRNANTGELFF. In DNA form, the CDR3 reads TGTGCCAGCAGAATCGCTAGCGGGAAAAGGAACGCGAACACCGGGGAGCTGTTTTTT.